Sequencing of this T cell receptor (beta chain) was carried out in a study of blood T cell repertoires in COVID-19. Overall study: COVID-19 samples collected from the United States, Italy and Spain covered acute and convalescent phases.

In regard to this clone: At one end, the junction sequence differs from germline, possibly due to a read error.

The data were produced by immunoSEQ multiplex PCR, yet TCRdb's version contains in-frame clones alone and is incomplete. The table includes some 77,000 clones, 70% to 85% detected once. Sequencing used peripheral blood. This receptor was obtained from a woman aged 55-75 years with acute or convalescent COVID-19.

CDR3 sequence: CASSTGGSNEKLFF. The DNA of the CDR3 is TGTGCCAGCAGTACCGGAGGGTCTAATGAAAAACTGTTTTTT. J is TRBJ1-4 and V is TRBV19; D is ambiguous. The germline V gene encodes CDR1 LNHDA and CDR2 SQIVND (reference sequence). CDR3 length: 14 residues. The variable domain in full, completed from reference TRBV19 and TRBJ1-4, reads DGGITQSPKYLFRKEGQNVTLSCEQNLNHDAMYWYRQDPGQGLRLIYYSQIVNDFQKGDIAEGYSVSREKKESFPLTVTSAQKNPTAFYLCASSTGGSNEKLFFGSGTQLSVL.